One sample yielded the 8 T cell receptor beta chains listed below, sequenced in a study of a mutant IDH1 vaccine in newly diagnosed glioma. The data were produced by immunoSEQ multiplex PCR, yet TCRdb's version contains in-frame clones alone and is incomplete. This sample carries tens of thousands of clones, 75% to 90% of them seen once, and the ten largest clones take around 1.5%. Time point given: week 35, safety follow-up. Alongside topical imiquimod, each dose of vaccine comprised 300 ug of mutant IDH1 20-mer peptide. These TCRs are of unknown antigen specificity. The sample was PBMCs, taken from a glioma patient whose treatment included an IDH1 peptide vaccine. Receptor source: a man aged 35 to 55 with glioma.

The V call is TRBV2, the J call TRBJ1-1; no definite D call. Germline CDR1 SNHLY, CDR2 FYNNEI. With 6 bases removed from V and 0 bases from J, the gap between germline ends came to 14 bases. The CDR3 spans 15 residues. The CDR3 DNA sequence: TGTGCCAGCAGGGGCCTCGGACGGATGAACACTGAAGCTTTCTTT. It is translated as CASRGLGRMNTEAFF.

The rearrangement uses TRBV30 and TRBJ1-4; 8 bases map to TRBD1. This CDR3 is built from 14 residues. Germline V gene data show CDR1 as GTSNPN and CDR2 as SVGIG (reference sequence). Trimming took 0 bases from V and 8 from J; bases not matched to a gene: 5. CDR3 in amino acids: CAWSVSGGGEKLFF. CDR3 bases: TGTGCCTGGAGTGTTTCAGGGGGCGGCGAAAAACTGTTTTTT.

The chain links TRBV6-1 to TRBJ2-7; no definite D call. The CDR3 is 15 amino acids. The V end lost 2 bases, the J end lost 0 bases, and 11 bases lay between the germline ends. Germline V gene lookup returns CDR1 MNHNS and CDR2 SASEGT. The CDR3 nucleotides are TGTGCCAGCAGTGAAACCCCTCGATTCTCCTACGAGCAGTACTTC. The encoded protein is CASSETPRFSYEQYF.

V and J are TRBV6-5 and TRBJ1-1; 7 bases align to TRBD1. Germline trimming cut 4 bases from V and 3 bases from J; bases unmatched to any gene: 8. CDR3 length: 15 residues. Germline values: CDR1 MNHEY, CDR2 SVGAGI. The CDR3 DNA reads TGTGCCAGCAGTTCTTACAGGGGTGGGGACACTGAAGCTTTCTTT. Translating it yields CASSSYRGGDTEAFF.

The chain is built from TRBV5-1 and TRBJ2-1; D remains unclear. This CDR3 region has 12 residues. Trimming shortened V by 4 bases and J by 7 bases, and 9 bases separated the two germline ends. Germline V CDR1 and CDR2: SGHRS, YFSETQ. The CDR3 region is CASSVGENEQFF. The CDR3 nucleotides are TGCGCCAGCAGCGTTGGCGAGAATGAGCAGTTCTTC. The variable domain in full, completed from reference TRBV5-1 and TRBJ2-1, reads KAGVTQTPRYLIKTRGQQVTLSCSPISGHRSVSWYQQTPGQGLQFLFEYFSETQRNKGNFPGRFSGRQFSNSRSEMNVSTLELGDSALYLCASSVGENEQFFGPGTRLTVL.

V usage is TRBV19 and J usage is TRBJ2-3, with 11 bases aligning to TRBD1. In germline, CDR1 is LNHDA, CDR2 SQIVND (reference sequence). The CDR3 has 14 amino acids. V lost 6 bases and J lost 3; bases outside the gene matches: 2. In nucleotides, the CDR3 is TGTGCCAGTAGGGACAGGGGGCGGACAGATACGCAGTATTTT. Translated: CASRDRGRTDTQYF.

V and J are TRBV19 and TRBJ1-1; D might be TRBD1 (5 bases). The CDR3 is 13 residues long. Looked up from germline, CDR1 is LNHDA and CDR2 is SQIVND (reference sequence). Trimming removed 7 bases at V and 4 bases at J, with 13 bases between. For the CDR3, the DNA is TGTGCCAGTACTTGGGGTGGGGGCACTGAAGCTTTCTTT. This translates into CASTWGGGTEAFF.

J is TRBJ2-7 and V is TRBV5-1; D unclear. V shed 1 base and J shed 2 bases, with 10 bases lying between them. The CDR3 runs to 14 residues. Germline V gives CDR1 SGHRS, CDR2 YFSETQ. The CDR3 here is CASSLSGAPYEQYV. The CDR3 bases are TGCGCCAGCAGCTTGTCAGGAGCTCCCTACGAGCAGTACGTC.